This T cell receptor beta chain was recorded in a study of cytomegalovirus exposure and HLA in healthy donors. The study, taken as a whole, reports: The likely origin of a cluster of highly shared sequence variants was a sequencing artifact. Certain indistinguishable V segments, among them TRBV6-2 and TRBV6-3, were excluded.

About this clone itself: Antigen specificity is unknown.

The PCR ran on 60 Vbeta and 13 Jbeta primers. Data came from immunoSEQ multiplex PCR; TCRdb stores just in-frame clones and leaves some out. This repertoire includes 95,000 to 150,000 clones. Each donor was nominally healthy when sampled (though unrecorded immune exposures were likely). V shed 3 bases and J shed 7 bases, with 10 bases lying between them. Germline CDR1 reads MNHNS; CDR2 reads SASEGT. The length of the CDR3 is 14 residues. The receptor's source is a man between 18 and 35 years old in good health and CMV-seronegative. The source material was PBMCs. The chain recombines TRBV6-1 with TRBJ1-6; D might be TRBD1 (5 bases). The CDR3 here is CASSENRINSPLHF. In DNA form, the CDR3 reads TGTGCCAGCAGTGAGAACAGGATAAATTCACCCCTCCACTTT.